This T cell receptor beta chain came from a study of glioma-infiltrating T cells after dendritic cell vaccination. Findings and limits, study-wide: TCR clonality showed no direct relationship with survival.

Up to about 2 ug genomic DNA was used for TCRB CDR3 amplification. Assay used: immunoSEQ multiplex PCR; TCRdb lists only in-frame clones, some missing. The sample contains more than 100,000 clones, 80% to 90% of which appear only once. Trimming took off 2 bases at V and 2 bases at J, with 11 bases between the two ends. The CDR3 loop spans 15 amino acids. CDR1 and CDR2 from the germline V gene are SGHTA and FQGNSA. Regarding this clone: Its target is not known.

The TCR originated in a human donor with glioblastoma. The specimen was blood, collected before dendritic cell vaccination. This chain joins TRBV7-2 and TRBJ2-3, with D perhaps TRBD2 (6 bases). The CDR3: CASSLLDYHTDTQYF. The DNA for the CDR3 is TGTGCCAGCAGCTTATTGGACTACCACACAGATACGCAGTATTTT. Complete variable domain (other parts from reference TRBV7-2 and TRBJ2-3): GAGVSQSPSNKVTEKGKDVELRCDPISGHTALYWYRQSLGQGLEFLIYFQGNSAPDKSGLPSDRFSAERTGGSVSTLTIQRTQQEDSAVYLCASSLLDYHTDTQYFGPGTRLTVL.